Each of the 21 T cell receptor beta chains below was sequenced from the same sample in a study. Cells sorted as Tregs were CD4+, CD25+ and CD127-/low. From the 5' RACE reads, TCRdb called clonotypes with MiXCR, one entry per CDR3 protein. This sample has thousands of distinct CDR3 sequences, with over 50% found just once. The sample comprised Tregs sorted from a lymph node. Source of these receptors: a female donor with breast cancer.

The chain recombines TRBV4-1 with TRBJ2-5; 10 bases are a match to TRBD2. CDR1 and CDR2 (germline): MGHRA, YSYEKL. The CDR3 is 16 residues long. Trimming took 3 bases from V and 5 from J; bases not matched to a gene: 9. The CDR3: CASSHQRLAGVETQYF. For the CDR3, the DNA is TGCGCCAGCAGCCATCAGAGGCTAGCGGGAGTGGAGACCCAGTACTTC.

This clonotype was detected only a few times. The V and J genes are TRBV12-3 or TRBV12-4 and TRBJ2-1; 9 bases agree with TRBD2. CDR3 length: 18 amino acids. The J segment lost 0 bases and the V segment lost 3 bases, leaving 9 bases of the junction unmatched. CDR3 nucleotide sequence: TGTGCCAGCAGTTTTGGTCCTAGCGGGATGAGCTCCTACAATGAGCAGTTCTTC. Translation gives CASSFGPSGMSSYNEQFF.

V is TRBV6-5 and J is TRBJ1-1, with D perhaps TRBD1 (6 bases). V gave up 1 base and J gave up 3 bases, with 15 bases separating them. Germline-derived CDR1 and CDR2 are MNHEY and SVGAGI. The CDR3 is 16 residues long. In DNA form, the CDR3 reads TGTGCCAGCAGTTACTTGGGGGCGGGGGCGGACACTGAAGCTTTCTTT. Amino acid sequence: CASSYLGAGADTEAFF.

The gene calls are TRBV20-1 and TRBJ1-5; D call uncertain. Trimming cost V 4 bases and J 2 bases, with 15 bases left between them. There are 15 residues in the CDR3. Germline assignment: CDR1 DFQATT and CDR2 SNEGSKA (reference sequence). DNA for the CDR3: TGCAGTGCTATGCGGGATGATGTAGGCAATCAGCCCCAGCATTTT. Its protein product is CSAMRDDVGNQPQHF.

Only a few counts were recorded for this clonotype. The chain combines TRBV20-1 with TRBJ2-1; possible D gene TRBD2, 5 bases. The CDR3 contains 14 residues. V shed 6 bases and J shed 9 bases, with 21 bases lying between them. CDR1 is DFQATT and CDR2 is SNEGSKA in the germline V gene (reference sequence). The CDR3 DNA reads as TGCAGTGCGACGCGTCGAAGGGTAGGAGGTGAGCAGTTCTTC. This codes for CSATRRRVGGEQFF.

This clonotype appeared a few times. J is TRBJ2-5 and V is TRBV4-2, with 10 bases lining up with TRBD2. Germline loops: CDR1 LGHNA, CDR2 YNFKEQ. V trimming: 4 bases; J trimming: 5 bases; junction bases outside the gene matches: 10. This CDR3 contains 16 residues. In DNA, the CDR3 is TGTGCCAGCAGCCTTACCGGGACTAGCGAACTGGAGACCCAGTACTTC. Protein: CASSLTGTSELETQYF.

Concerning this clonotype: As the CDR3 is not closed by the conserved phenylalanine or tryptophan, this likely results from a read error. The V gene is TRBV20-1, the J gene TRBJ1-5, with a possible D match to TRBD1 (5 bases). Germline V gene sequence: CDR1 DFQATT, CDR2 SNEGSKA (reference sequence). CDR3 length: 17 amino acids. V was cut by 6 bases and J by 0 bases, with 21 bases left in between. The CDR3 is CSAGVRRLQDSNQPQHS. The CDR3 coding sequence is TGCAGTGCAGGAGTGAGACGGCTACAGGATAGCAATCAGCCCCAGCATTCT.

The chain uses TRBV6-5 and TRBJ1-6, with 7 nucleotides matching TRBD1. V trimming: 6 bases; J trimming: 7 bases; junction bases outside the gene matches: 15. Germline lookup yields CDR1 MNHEY and CDR2 SVGAGI. The CDR3 extends over 17 amino acids. The CDR3 loop is CASSLRRQGTANSPLHF. The CDR3 DNA sequence: TGTGCCAGCAGCCTACGACGACAGGGAACTGCCAATTCACCCCTCCACTTT.

CDR3 bases: TGCAGTGCTAGATCGGGACTAGGGAACACCGGGGAGCTGTTTTTT. It encodes CSARSGLGNTGELFF. The chain links TRBV20-1 to TRBJ2-2; 8 positions agree with TRBD2. Germline V gene lookup returns CDR1 DFQATT and CDR2 SNEGSKA (reference sequence). V was clipped by 2 bases and J by 1 base; unmatched bases: 3. The CDR3 totals 15 residues.

This clonotype was recorded a few times. Here the CDR3 reads CASSEGDTGELFF. CDR3 nucleotides: TGTGCCAGCAGTGAAGGGGACACCGGGGAGCTGTTTTTT. The chain couples TRBV6-1 to TRBJ2-2; no definite D call. This CDR3 contains 13 residues. Trimming shortened V by 1 base and J by 3 bases, and 3 bases separated the two germline ends. Germline V gives CDR1 MNHNS, CDR2 SASEGT.

This clonotype has only a few counts. The V gene is TRBV20-1, the J gene TRBJ2-1, with D possibly matching TRBD1 (6 bases). Germline CDR1 and CDR2: DFQATT and SNEGSKA (reference sequence). Between the trimmed V and J ends, which lost 7 bases and 7 bases, there was a span of 14 bases. The CDR3 has 12 residues. CDR3 region: CSVFRGRNEQFF. The CDR3 coding sequence is TGCAGTGTTTTCAGGGGACGGAATGAGCAGTTCTTC.

The genes are TRBV7-2 and TRBJ2-1; D unresolved. Trimming stripped 5 bases from V and 3 bases from J, with 11 bases between. This CDR3 comprises 14 residues. CDR1 and CDR2 from the germline V gene are SGHTA and FQGNSA. The CDR3 loop is CASSPRALYNEQFF. The CDR3 nucleotides read TGTGCCAGCAGCCCTCGGGCCCTCTACAATGAGCAGTTCTTC.

J is TRBJ1-2 and V is TRBV5-1; D is unclear. The V end was cut by 2 bases, the J end by 6 bases, with 11 bases between. There are 13 residues in the CDR3. CDR1 is SGHRS and CDR2 is YFSETQ in the germline V gene. In nucleotides, the CDR3 is TGCGCCAGCAGCTTTGCCTCCCTGGATGGCTACACCTTC. Protein sequence: CASSFASLDGYTF.

The CDR3 is CSAQASGANVLTF. The CDR3 coding sequence is TGCAGTGCCCAGGCGTCTGGGGCCAACGTCCTGACTTTC. The rearrangement uses TRBV20-1 and TRBJ2-6; D gene uncertain. The length of the CDR3 is 13 residues. V gave up 6 bases and J gave up 1 base, with 7 bases separating them. Germline CDR1 reads DFQATT; CDR2 reads SNEGSKA (reference sequence).

The rearrangement links TRBV20-1 to TRBJ1-5; D unresolved. The CDR3 runs 13 residues. Per germline, CDR1 DFQATT and CDR2 SNEGSKA (reference sequence). The V and J ends lost 6 bases and 0 bases respectively, with 9 bases between them. The CDR3 spells CSAAGYSNQPQHF. Written as DNA, the CDR3 is TGCAGTGCCGCGGGTTATAGCAATCAGCCCCAGCATTTT.

The chain links TRBV7-8 to TRBJ2-4; D remains unclear. Germline lookup yields CDR1 SGHVS and CDR2 FQNEAQ. The length of the CDR3 is 16 residues. V lost 7 bases to trimming and J lost 0 bases, with 16 bases between them. The CDR3 protein is CASIPGRVRAKNIQYF. The DNA for the CDR3 is TGTGCCAGCATCCCCGGAAGGGTGCGAGCCAAAAACATTCAGTACTTC.

The rearrangement links TRBV7-8 to TRBJ2-7; TRBD1 is a possible D gene (5 bases). V was shortened by 5 bases and J by 4 bases, with 9 bases between the two germline ends. Looked up from germline, CDR1 is SGHVS and CDR2 is FQNEAQ. The CDR3 covers 12 residues. The CDR3 reads CASSPGAYEQYV. CDR3 coding DNA: TGTGCCAGCAGCCCTGGGGCGTACGAGCAGTACGTC.

This sequence joins TRBV7-9 and TRBJ2-2; D might be TRBD2 (6 bases). The CDR3 totals 14 residues. CDR1 and CDR2 from the germline V gene are SEHNR and FQNEAQ (reference sequence). The V end lost 3 bases, the J end lost 6 bases, and 11 bases lay between the germline ends. CDR3 loop: CASSFNGGAGELFF. In DNA form, the CDR3 reads TGTGCCAGCAGCTTCAACGGGGGAGCCGGGGAGCTGTTTTTT.

The J gene is TRBJ2-1, the V gene TRBV4-3; D is ambiguous. V lost 0 bases, J lost 5 bases, and 14 bases lay in between. The CDR3 is 16 amino acids. Germline assignment: CDR1 LGHNA and CDR2 YSLEER. The CDR3 loop is CASSQDGTLGHNEQFF. CDR3 nucleotides: TGCGCCAGCAGCCAAGATGGAACACTCGGGCACAATGAGCAGTTCTTC.

The chain is built from TRBV20-1 and TRBJ2-3; perhaps TRBD2 as D (6 bases). The V gene's germline CDR1 is DFQATT and CDR2 SNEGSKA (reference sequence). Between the trimmed V and J ends, which lost 1 base and 6 bases, there was a span of 17 bases. CDR3 length: 15 residues. The CDR3: CSARAPLASRDTQYF. CDR3 in DNA: TGCAGTGCTAGAGCCCCCCTAGCGTCTCGGGATACGCAGTATTTT.

J is TRBJ2-2 and V is TRBV4-2; D gene unclear. The germline V gene encodes CDR1 LGHNA and CDR2 YNFKEQ. This CDR3 has 13 residues. V lost 1 base, J lost 4 bases, and 4 bases lay in between. The CDR3 protein is CASSQGPTGELFF. The CDR3 nucleotides are TGTGCCAGCAGCCAAGGGCCCACCGGGGAGCTGTTTTTT.